This TCR beta chain came from a study of OX40 agonist ivuxolimab in advanced cancers. In regard to this clone: Antigen: not known.

Clones were sequenced by immunoSEQ multiplex PCR, and TCRdb holds only the in-frame ones, with some missing. The table shows around 40,000 clones, with around 90% occurring only once. General study results and limits: On average, CD8+ T cells showed a greater number of expanded clones than CD4+.

J gave up 2 bases and V 3 bases, and 6 bases lay outside the gene matches. Looked up from germline, CDR1 is MGHRA and CDR2 is YSYEKL. The CDR3 is made up of 15 amino acids. The material sequenced was CD4+ or CD8+ T cells sorted from blood, taken in a trial of the OX40 agonist ivuxolimab. The genes are TRBV4-1 and TRBJ2-7; 8 bases map to TRBD1. This receptor was obtained from an adult with an advanced solid tumor such as melanoma, head and neck, liver or kidney cancer. The CDR3 here is CASSHLDRDPYEQYF. CDR3 in DNA: TGCGCCAGCAGCCATCTGGACAGGGATCCCTACGAGCAGTACTTC.